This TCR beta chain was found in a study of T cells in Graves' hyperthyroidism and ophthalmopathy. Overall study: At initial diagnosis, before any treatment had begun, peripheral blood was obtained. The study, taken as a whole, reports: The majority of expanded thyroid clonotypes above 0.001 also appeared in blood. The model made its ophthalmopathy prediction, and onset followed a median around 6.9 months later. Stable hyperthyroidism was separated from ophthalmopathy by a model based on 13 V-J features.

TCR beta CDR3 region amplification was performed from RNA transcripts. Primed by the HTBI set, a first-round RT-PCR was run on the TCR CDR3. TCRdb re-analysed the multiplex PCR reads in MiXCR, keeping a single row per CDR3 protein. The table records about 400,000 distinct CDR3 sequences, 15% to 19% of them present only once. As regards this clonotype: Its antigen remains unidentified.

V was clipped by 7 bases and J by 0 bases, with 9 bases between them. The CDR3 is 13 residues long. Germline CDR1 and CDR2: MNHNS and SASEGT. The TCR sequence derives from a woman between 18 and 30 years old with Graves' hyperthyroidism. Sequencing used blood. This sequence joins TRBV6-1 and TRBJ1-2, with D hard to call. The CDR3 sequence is CASKDGANYGYTF. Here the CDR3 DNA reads TGTGCCAGCAAGGACGGAGCTAACTATGGCTACACCTTC.